This T cell receptor (beta chain) was identified in a study of blood T cell repertoires in COVID-19. Across the whole study: Both acute and convalescent COVID-19 samples were obtained from the United States, Italy and Spain.

Authors' methods: Estimation of nucleated cell counts relied on the amplification of reference gene primers. Sequenced by immunoSEQ multiplex PCR; TCRdb stores in-frame clones only, minus some. V, J and clone size were drawn from that table, and D and trimming were deduced from the DNA. In the table there are some 350,000 clones, around four fifths of which are singletons. V lost 0 bases and J lost 3, with 11 bases in between. The CDR3 is 15 amino acids. Germline-derived CDR1 and CDR2 are SGDLS and YYNGEE. Sequencing was done on a sample of peripheral blood. The chain combines TRBV9 with TRBJ2-3; D might be TRBD2 (5 bases). The TCR was taken from a man aged 25-40 years with active or convalescent COVID-19. CDR3 loop: CASSVDYEGTDTQYF. As DNA, the CDR3 is TGTGCCAGCAGCGTAGATTACGAGGGTACAGATACGCAGTATTTT.